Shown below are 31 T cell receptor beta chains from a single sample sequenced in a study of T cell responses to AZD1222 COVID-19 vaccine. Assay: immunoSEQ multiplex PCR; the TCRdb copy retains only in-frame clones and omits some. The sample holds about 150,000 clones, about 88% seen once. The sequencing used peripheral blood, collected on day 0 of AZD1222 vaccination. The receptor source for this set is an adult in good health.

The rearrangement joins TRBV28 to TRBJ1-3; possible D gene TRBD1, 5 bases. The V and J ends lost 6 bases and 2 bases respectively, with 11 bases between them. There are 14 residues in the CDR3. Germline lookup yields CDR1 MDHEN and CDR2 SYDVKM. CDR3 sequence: CASSLGHPGNTIYF. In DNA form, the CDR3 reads TGTGCCAGCAGCCTGGGGCATCCTGGAAACACCATATATTTT.

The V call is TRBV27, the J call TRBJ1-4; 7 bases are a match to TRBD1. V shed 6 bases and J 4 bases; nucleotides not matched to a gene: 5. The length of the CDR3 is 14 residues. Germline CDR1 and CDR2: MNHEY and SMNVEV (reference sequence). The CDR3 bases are TGTGCCAGCAGAAGGACAGGTTTTAATGAAAAACTGTTTTTT. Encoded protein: CASRRTGFNEKLFF.

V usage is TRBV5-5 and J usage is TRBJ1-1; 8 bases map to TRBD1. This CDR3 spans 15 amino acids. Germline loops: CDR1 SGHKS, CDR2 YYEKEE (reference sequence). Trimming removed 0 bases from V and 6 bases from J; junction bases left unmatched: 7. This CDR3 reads CASSLGTGYFAEAFF. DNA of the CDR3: TGTGCCAGCAGCTTGGGGACAGGGTATTTCGCTGAAGCTTTCTTT.

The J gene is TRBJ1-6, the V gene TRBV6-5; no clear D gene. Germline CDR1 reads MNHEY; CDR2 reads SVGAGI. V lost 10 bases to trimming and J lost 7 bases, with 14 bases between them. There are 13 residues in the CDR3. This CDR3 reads CATRPFPNSPLHF. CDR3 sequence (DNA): TGTGCCACCAGACCTTTCCCCAATTCACCCCTCCACTTT.

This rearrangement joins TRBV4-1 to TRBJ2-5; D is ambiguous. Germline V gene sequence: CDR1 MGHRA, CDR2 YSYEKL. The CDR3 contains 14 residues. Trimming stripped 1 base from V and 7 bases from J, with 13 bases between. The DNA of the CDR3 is TGCGCCAGCAGCCAAGGACCCAGCGTCGGGACCCAGTACTTC. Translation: CASSQGPSVGTQYF.

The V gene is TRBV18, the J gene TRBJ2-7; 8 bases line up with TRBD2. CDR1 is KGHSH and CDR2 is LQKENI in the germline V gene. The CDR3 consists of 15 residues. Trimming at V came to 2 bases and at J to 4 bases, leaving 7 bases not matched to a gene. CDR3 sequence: CASSPGLAASYEQYF. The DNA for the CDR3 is TGTGCCAGCTCACCAGGACTAGCAGCAAGTTACGAGCAGTACTTC. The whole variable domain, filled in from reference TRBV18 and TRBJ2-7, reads NAGVMQNPRHLVRRRGQEARLRCSPMKGHSHVYWYRQLPEEGLKFMVYLQKENIIDESGMPKERFSAEFPKEGPSILRIQQVVRGDSAAYFCASSPGLAASYEQYFGPGTRLTVT.

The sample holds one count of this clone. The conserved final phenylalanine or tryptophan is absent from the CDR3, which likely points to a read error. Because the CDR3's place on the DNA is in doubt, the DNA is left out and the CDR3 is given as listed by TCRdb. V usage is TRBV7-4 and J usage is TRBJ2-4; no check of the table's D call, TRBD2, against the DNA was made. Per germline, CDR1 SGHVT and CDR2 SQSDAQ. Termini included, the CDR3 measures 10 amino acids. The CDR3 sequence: CASSRRGARY.

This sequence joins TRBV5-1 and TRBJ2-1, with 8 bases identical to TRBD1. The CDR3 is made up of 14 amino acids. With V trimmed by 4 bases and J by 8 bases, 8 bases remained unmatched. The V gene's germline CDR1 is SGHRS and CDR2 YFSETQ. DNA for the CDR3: TGCGCCAGCAGCGTCTTGGGACAGGTTGATGAGCAGTTCTTC. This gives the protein CASSVLGQVDEQFF.

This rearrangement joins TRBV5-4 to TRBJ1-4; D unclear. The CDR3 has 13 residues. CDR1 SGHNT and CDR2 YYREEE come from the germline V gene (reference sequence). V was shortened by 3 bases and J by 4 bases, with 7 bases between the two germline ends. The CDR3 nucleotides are TGTGCCAGCAGCTCCAGTGTTAATGAAAAACTGTTTTTT. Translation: CASSSSVNEKLFF.

CDR3 bases: TGTGCCAGCAGCATGGGACAGGGATCGTCCTATAATTCACCCCTCCACTTT. Amino acids: CASSMGQGSSYNSPLHF. The chain employs TRBV7-2 and TRBJ1-6; 9 bases are shared with TRBD1. There are 17 residues in the CDR3. V lost 5 bases and J lost 1; bases outside the gene matches: 6. The V gene's germline CDR1 is SGHTA and CDR2 FQGNSA.

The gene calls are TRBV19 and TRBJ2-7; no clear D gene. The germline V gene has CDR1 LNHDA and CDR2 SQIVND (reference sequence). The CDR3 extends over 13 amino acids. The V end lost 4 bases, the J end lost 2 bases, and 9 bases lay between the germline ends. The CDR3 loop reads CASSKAPAYEQYF. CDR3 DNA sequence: TGTGCCAGTAGTAAGGCGCCTGCCTACGAGCAGTACTTC.

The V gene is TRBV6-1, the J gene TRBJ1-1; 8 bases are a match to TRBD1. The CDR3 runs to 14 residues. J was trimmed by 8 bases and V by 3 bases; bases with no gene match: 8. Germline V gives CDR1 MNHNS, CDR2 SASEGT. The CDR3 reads CASSDRGLQAEAFF. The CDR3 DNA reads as TGTGCCAGCAGTGACAGGGGGCTTCAGGCCGAAGCTTTCTTT.

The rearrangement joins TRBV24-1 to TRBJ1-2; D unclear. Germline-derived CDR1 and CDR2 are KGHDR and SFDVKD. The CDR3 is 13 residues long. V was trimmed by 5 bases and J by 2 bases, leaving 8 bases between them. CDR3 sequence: CATSVTTNYGYTF. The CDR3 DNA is TGTGCCACCAGTGTCACAACCAACTATGGCTACACCTTC.

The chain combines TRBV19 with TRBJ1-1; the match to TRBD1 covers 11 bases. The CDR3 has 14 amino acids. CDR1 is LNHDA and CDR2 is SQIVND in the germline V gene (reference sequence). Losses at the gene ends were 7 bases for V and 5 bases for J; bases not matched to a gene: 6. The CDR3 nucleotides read TGTGCCAGTACCAGGACAGGGGGCTGGACTGAAGCTTTCTTT. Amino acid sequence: CASTRTGGWTEAFF.

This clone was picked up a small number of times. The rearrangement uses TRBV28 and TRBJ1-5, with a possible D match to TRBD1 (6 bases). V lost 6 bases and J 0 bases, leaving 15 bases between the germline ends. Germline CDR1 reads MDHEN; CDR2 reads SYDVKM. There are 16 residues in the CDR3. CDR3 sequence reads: CASSPQGTHSNQPQHF. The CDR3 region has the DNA TGTGCCAGCAGCCCTCAGGGGACTCATAGCAATCAGCCCCAGCATTTT.

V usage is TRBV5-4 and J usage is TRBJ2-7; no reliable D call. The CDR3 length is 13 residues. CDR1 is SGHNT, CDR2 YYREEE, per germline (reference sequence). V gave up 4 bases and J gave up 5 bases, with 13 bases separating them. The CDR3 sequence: CASSPAPGNEQYF. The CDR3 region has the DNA TGTGCCAGCAGCCCGGCCCCCGGTAACGAGCAGTACTTC.

The CDR3, as DNA: TGTGCCAGCAGCTTGGCACTTCTGAGGGAAAAACTGTTTTTT. Its translation: CASSLALLREKLFF. The chain links TRBV5-6 to TRBJ1-4; D gene uncertain. Germline assignment: CDR1 SGHDT and CDR2 YYEEEE. The CDR3 totals 14 residues. The V end was cut by 0 bases, the J end by 8 bases, with 11 bases between.

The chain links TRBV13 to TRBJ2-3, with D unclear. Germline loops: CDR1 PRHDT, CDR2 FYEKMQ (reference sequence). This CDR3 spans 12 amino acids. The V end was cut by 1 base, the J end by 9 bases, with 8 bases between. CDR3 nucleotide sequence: TGTGCCAGCAGCTTAGCGTCCGGCACGCAGTATTTT. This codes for CASSLASGTQYF.

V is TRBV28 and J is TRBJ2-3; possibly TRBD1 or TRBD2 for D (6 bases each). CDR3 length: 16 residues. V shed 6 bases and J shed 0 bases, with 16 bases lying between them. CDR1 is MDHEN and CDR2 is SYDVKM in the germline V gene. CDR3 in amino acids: CASRPGGGPSTDTQYF. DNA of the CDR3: TGTGCCAGCAGGCCTGGAGGGGGGCCGAGCACAGATACGCAGTATTTT.

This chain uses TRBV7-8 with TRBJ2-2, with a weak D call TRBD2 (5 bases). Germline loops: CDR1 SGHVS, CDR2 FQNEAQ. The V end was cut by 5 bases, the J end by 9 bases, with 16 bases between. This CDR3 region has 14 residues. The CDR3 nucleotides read TGTGCCAGCAGCCCGGGGATTCTCCGTTGGGAGCTGTTTTTT. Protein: CASSPGILRWELFF.

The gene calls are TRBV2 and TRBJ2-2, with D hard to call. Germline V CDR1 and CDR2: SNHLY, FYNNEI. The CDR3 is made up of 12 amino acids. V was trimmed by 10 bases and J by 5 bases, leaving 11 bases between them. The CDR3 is CATQDFTGELFF. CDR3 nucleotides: TGTGCCACCCAGGATTTTACCGGGGAGCTGTTTTTT.

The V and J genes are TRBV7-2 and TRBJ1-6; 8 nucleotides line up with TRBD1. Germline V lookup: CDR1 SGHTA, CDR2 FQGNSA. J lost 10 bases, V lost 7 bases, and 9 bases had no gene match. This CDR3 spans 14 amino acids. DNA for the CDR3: TGTGCCAGCACCAAAACCAGGGGGCAATCACCCCTCCACTTT. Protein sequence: CASTKTRGQSPLHF. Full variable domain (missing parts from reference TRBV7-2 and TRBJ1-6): GAGVSQSPSNKVTEKGKDVELRCDPISGHTALYWYRQSLGQGLEFLIYFQGNSAPDKSGLPSDRFSAERTGGSVSTLTIQRTQQEDSAVYLCASTKTRGQSPLHFGNGTRLTVT.

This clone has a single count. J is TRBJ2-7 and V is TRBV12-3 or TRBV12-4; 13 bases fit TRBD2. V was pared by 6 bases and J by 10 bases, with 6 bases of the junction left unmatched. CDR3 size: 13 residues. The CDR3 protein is CASRELAGGTQYF. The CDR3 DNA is TGTGCCAGCAGAGAACTAGCGGGGGGGACACAGTACTTC.

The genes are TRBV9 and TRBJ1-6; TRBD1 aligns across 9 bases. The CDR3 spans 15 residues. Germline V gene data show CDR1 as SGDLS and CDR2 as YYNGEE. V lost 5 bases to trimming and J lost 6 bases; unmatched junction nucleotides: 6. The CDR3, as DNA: TGTGCCAGCAGTCCACAGGGGGCGCCTAATTCACCCCTCCACTTT. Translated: CASSPQGAPNSPLHF.

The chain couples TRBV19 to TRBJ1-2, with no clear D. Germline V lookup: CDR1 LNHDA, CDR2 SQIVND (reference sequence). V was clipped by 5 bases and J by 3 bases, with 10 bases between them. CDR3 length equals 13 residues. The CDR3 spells CASSEDVDYGYTF. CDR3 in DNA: TGTGCCAGTAGTGAGGACGTGGACTATGGCTACACCTTC.

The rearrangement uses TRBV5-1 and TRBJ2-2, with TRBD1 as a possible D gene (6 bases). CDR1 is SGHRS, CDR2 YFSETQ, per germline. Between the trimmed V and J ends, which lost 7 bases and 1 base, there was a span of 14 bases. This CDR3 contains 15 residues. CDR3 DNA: TGCGCCAGCCGACCAGGACAGCTGAACACCGGGGAGCTGTTTTTT. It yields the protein CASRPGQLNTGELFF.

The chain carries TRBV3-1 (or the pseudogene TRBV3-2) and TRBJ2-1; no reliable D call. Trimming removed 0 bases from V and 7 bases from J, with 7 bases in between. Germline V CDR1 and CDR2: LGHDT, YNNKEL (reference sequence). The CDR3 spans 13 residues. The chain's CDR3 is CASSQDGRNEQFF. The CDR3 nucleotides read TGTGCCAGCAGCCAAGATGGCCGGAATGAGCAGTTCTTC.

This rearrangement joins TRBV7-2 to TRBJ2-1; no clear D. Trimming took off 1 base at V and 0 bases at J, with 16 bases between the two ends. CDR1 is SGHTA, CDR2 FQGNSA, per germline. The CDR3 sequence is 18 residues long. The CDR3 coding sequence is TGTGCCAGCAGCTTAGGAGGACCGCGGCCAAGCTCCTACAATGAGCAGTTCTTC. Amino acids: CASSLGGPRPSSYNEQFF.

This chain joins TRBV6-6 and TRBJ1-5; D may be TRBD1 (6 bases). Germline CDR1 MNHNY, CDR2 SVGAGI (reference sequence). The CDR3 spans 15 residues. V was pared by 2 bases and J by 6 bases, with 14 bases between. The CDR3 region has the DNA TGTGCCAGCAGTTACGGTATGGGGGGGCCTCAGCCCCAGCATTTT. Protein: CASSYGMGGPQPQHF.

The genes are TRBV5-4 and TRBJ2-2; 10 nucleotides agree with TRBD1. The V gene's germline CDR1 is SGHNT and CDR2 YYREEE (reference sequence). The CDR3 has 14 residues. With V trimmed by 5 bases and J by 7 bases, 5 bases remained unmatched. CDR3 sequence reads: CASRRDRGVGELFF. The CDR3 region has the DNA TGTGCCAGCAGGAGGGACAGGGGAGTCGGGGAGCTGTTTTTT. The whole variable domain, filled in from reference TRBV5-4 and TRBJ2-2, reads ETGVTQSPTHLIKTRGQQVTLRCSSQSGHNTVSWYQQALGQGPQFIFQYYREEENGRGNFPPRFSGLQFPNYSSELNVNALELDDSALYLCASRRDRGVGELFFGEGSRLTVL.

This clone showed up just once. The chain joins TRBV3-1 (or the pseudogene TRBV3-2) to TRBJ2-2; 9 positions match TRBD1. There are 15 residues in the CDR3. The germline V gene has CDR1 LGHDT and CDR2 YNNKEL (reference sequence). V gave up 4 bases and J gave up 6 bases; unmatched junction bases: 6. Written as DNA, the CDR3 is TGTGCCAGCAGCCCAACAGGGGGCGGATCCGGGGAGCTGTTTTTT. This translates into CASSPTGGGSGELFF.